This T cell receptor beta chain was identified during a study of cytomegalovirus exposure and HLA in healthy donors. Study-wide findings and caveats: The productive fraction for most TCR beta V segments was about 87% or about 30% in an earlier analysis. Several of the most significant clusters appeared linked to common viral pathogens, based on a later analysis. In vitro checks showed that a few CMV-associated chains really do target CMV antigens. Later analysis demonstrated an association between a missense DCLRE1C variant and TCR beta V- and J-gene trimming.

This clone has just a few counts. The antigen remains undetermined. CDR3 length: 16 residues. Trimming cost V 0 bases and J 4 bases, with 12 bases left between them. Germline V gives CDR1 LGHNA, CDR2 YSLEER. PCR employed 60 Vbeta and 13 Jbeta primers. The data were produced by immunoSEQ multiplex PCR, yet TCRdb's version contains in-frame clones alone and is incomplete. The repertoire has fewer than 90,000 clones, roughly 67% of them found once; the top ten carry 7.5% to 8%. The sequenced sample consisted of PBMCs. The rearrangement joins TRBV4-3 to TRBJ1-4; D is uncertain. The source is a man aged 35 to 55 in good health and CMV-seropositive. The CDR3 DNA follows: TGCGCCAGCAGCCAAGAAATTAGCAGCCTTAATGAAAAACTGTTTTTT. Translation gives CASSQEISSLNEKLFF.